This T cell receptor beta chain was observed in a study of lymphopenia after photon versus proton radiotherapy. Findings and limits, study-wide: A bigger post-nadir fall in TCR diversity correlated inversely with survival time in deceased patients. Proton therapy kept repertoires fairly stable, unlike photons, which gained effector/memory cells. Authors raise, but do not show, better survival with proton therapy. Oligoclonal CD8+ Temra expansion after nadir drove photon patients' diversity drop.

Data came from immunoSEQ multiplex PCR; TCRdb stores just in-frame clones and leaves some out. The repertoire holds approximately 170,000 clones, with about 88% as singletons. Of note for this clone: Its antigen is not identified.

The sequence came from a middle-aged man with gastric cancer. The sequencing used peripheral blood, collected from a patient treated with photon-based radiotherapy.

This chain's CDR3 is CASSLEAGNEKLFF. The CDR3 bases are TGCGCCAGCAGCTTGGAGGCAGGGAATGAAAAACTGTTTTTT. The chain recombines TRBV5-1 with TRBJ1-4, with a tentative D call TRBD1 (5 bases). V gave up 0 bases and J gave up 5 bases, with 8 bases separating them. The CDR3 extends over 14 amino acids. CDR1 is SGHRS, CDR2 YFSETQ, per germline.